One sample yielded the 11 T cell receptor beta chains listed below, sequenced in a study of blood T cells in healthy people across ages. Primed by a sample-barcoded 5' primer and a J-beta primer mix, a second PCR proceeded for about 7 to 12 cycles. Via MiXCR, TCRdb re-called the 5' RACE reads, giving one row per CDR3 protein. There are roughly 700,000 distinct CDR3 sequences in the sample; 25% occur only once, and 8% to 10% lies in the top ten. This sample also belongs to another study, concerning T cells of mothers and their children.

The material sequenced was blood. The receptors derive from a boy aged 5-17 years in good health.

The chain recombines TRBV5-1 with TRBJ1-3; unclear D gene. The ends were cut back, 4 bases at V and 2 bases at J, with 13 bases in the middle. This CDR3 has 15 amino acids. Germline CDR1 reads SGHRS; CDR2 reads YFSETQ. Here the CDR3 reads CASSPGVEAGNTIYF. CDR3 DNA sequence: TGCGCCAGCAGCCCTGGGGTCGAGGCTGGAAACACCATATATTTT.

With regard to this clonotype: This could be a read error, since a much larger clone is one nucleotide away. As DNA, the CDR3 is TGTGCCAGCGGGTCTAGCGGATTCCAAGAGACCCAGTACTTC. It codes for CASGSSGFQETQYF. The rearrangement uses TRBV12-3 or TRBV12-4 and TRBJ2-5, with TRBD2 identical over 7 bases. The CDR3 is 14 residues long. Trimming cost V 8 bases and J 1 base; bases outside gene matches: 7.

This clonotype was counted only a few times. This chain links TRBV9 with TRBJ2-5; D is unclear. The germline gives CDR1 SGDLS, CDR2 YYNGEE. V was pared by 0 bases and J by 1 base, with 10 bases between. The CDR3 runs to 15 residues. In DNA, the CDR3 is TGTGCCAGCAGCGTAGTGCCGGGTCTCCAAGAGACCCAGTACTTC. It codes for CASSVVPGLQETQYF.

V and J are TRBV6-6 and TRBJ2-5; no definite D call. The DNA end favors TRBJ2-7, so the J call may be wrong. The V gene's germline CDR1 is MNHNY and CDR2 SVGAGI (reference sequence). The length of the CDR3 is 11 residues. The CDR3 sequence: CASSYPTEQYF. Written as DNA, the CDR3 is TGTGCCAGCAGTTATCCCACCGAGCAGTACTTC.

The rearrangement links TRBV5-1 to TRBJ2-5; no reliable D call. The closer fit of TRBJ2-7 to the DNA end suggests the J call may be wrong. The CDR3 is 13 amino acids. The germline CDR1 and CDR2 sequences are SGHRS and YFSETQ. The CDR3 DNA sequence: TGCGCCAGCAGTGAAGCCTACTCCTACGAGCAGTACTTC. Encoded protein: CASSEAYSYEQYF.

This chain uses TRBV28 with TRBJ2-6; D is possibly TRBD1 (5 bases). This CDR3 region has 16 residues. V dropped 8 bases and J dropped 0 bases, with 14 bases sitting between them. Per germline, CDR1 MDHEN and CDR2 SYDVKM. CDR3: CASAGLDDSGANVLTF. The CDR3 DNA is TGTGCCAGCGCAGGGTTAGACGACTCTGGGGCCAACGTCCTGACTTTC.

The genes are TRBV20-1 and TRBJ2-2; 7 positions match TRBD1. CDR1 is DFQATT and CDR2 is SNEGSKA in the germline V gene (reference sequence). With 6 bases clipped from V and 6 bases from J, the junction kept 7 bases outside the gene matches. The CDR3 spans 13 residues. The CDR3 nucleotides are TGCAGTGCGACGGACAGGATCGCCGGGGAGCTGTTTTTT. It is translated as CSATDRIAGELFF.

The V and J genes are TRBV12-5 and TRBJ2-2, with a weak D call TRBD1 (6 bases). Trimming left V 0 bases short and J 4 bases short, with 15 bases between. The V gene's germline CDR1 is LGHNT and CDR2 FRNRAP. This CDR3 contains 17 residues. The CDR3 DNA is TGTGCTAGTGGTTTGGTACCCGGGACGGACAGCACCGGGGAGCTGTTTTTT. Translation gives CASGLVPGTDSTGELFF.

This chain uses TRBV25-1 with TRBJ2-7, with D maybe TRBD2 (5 bases). Trimming pared 9 bases from V and 7 bases from J, leaving 22 bases between. Per the germline V gene, CDR1 is MGHDK and CDR2 is SYGVNS. The CDR3 runs to 14 residues. The CDR3 coding sequence is TGTGCCAGTTCCTCCCCACTCGAGGGTTGGGAGCAGTACTTC. This translates into CASSSPLEGWEQYF.

The DNA of the CDR3 is TGCAGTGCAGCGACAGAACTGGGAGGCTACACCTTC. Encoded protein: CSAATELGGYTF. J is TRBJ1-2 and V is TRBV20-1, with D perhaps matching TRBD1 (5 bases). V was cut by 6 bases and J by 8 bases, with 16 bases left in between. Germline-derived CDR1 and CDR2 are DFQATT and SNEGSKA (reference sequence). This CDR3 has 12 residues.

This chain connects TRBV29-1 to TRBJ2-1; 7 nucleotides line up with TRBD2. The CDR3 length is 13 residues. Germline V gives CDR1 SQVTM, CDR2 ANQGSEA. V lost 7 bases, J lost 5 bases, and 8 bases stayed unmatched. The CDR3 DNA is TGCAGCGGAGGAGCGGGGAACGACAATGAGCAGTTCTTC. It translates to CSGGAGNDNEQFF.